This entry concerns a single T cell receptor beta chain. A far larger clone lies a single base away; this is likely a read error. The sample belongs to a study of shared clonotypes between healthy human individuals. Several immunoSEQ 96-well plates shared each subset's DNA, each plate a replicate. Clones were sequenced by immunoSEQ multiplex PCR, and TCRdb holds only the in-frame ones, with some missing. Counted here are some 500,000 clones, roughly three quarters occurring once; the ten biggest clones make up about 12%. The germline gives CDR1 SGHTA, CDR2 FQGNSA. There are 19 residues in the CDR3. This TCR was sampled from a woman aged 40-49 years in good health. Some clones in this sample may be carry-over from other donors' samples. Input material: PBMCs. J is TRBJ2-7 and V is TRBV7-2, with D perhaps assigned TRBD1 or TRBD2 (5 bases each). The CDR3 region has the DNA TGTGCCAGCAGCACCGCGGCAGGGCTCTTCCGAGCGGATGCCTACGAGCGGTACTTC. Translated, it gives CASSTAAGLFRADAYERYF.